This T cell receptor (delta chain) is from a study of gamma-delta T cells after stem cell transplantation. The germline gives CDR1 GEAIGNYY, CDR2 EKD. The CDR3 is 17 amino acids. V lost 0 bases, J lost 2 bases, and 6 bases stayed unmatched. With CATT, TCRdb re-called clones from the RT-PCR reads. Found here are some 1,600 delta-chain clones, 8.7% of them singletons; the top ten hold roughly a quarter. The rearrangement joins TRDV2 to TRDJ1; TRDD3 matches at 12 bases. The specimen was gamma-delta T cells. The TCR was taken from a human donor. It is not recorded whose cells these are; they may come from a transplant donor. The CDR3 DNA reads TGTGCCTGTGACACCCTGGGGGATACGCGAGGGACCGATAAACTCATCTTT. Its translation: CACDTLGDTRGTDKLIF.